The 2 T cell receptor beta chains reported below all come from one sample, sequenced in a study of control samples from healthy donors and cancer patients. Profiled with immunoSEQ multiplex PCR; TCRdb holds only in-frame clones, not every one. The sample records about 180,000 clones, around 90% being singletons. Sequencing used blood. The receptors originated from a woman in her 50s in good health.

This chain links TRBV29-1 with TRBJ2-2; 11 bases agree with TRBD2. Germline V gene data show CDR1 as SQVTM and CDR2 as ANQGSEA. This CDR3 is built from 15 residues. Trimming took 7 bases from V and 1 from J; bases not matched to a gene: 5. The CDR3 sequence is CSAKTSGRNTGELFF. The CDR3 DNA is TGCAGCGCAAAAACTAGCGGGAGGAACACCGGGGAGCTGTTTTTT.

The chain joins TRBV10-3 to TRBJ1-1; 8 nucleotides line up with TRBD1. V trimming: 6 bases; J trimming: 1 base; junction bases outside the gene matches: 4. The V gene's germline CDR1 is ENHRY and CDR2 SYGVKD. The CDR3 loop spans 14 amino acids. DNA of the CDR3: TGTGCCATCAGGCAGGGGACAGGGAACACTGAAGCTTTCTTT. It yields the protein CAIRQGTGNTEAFF.